The 32 T cell receptor beta chains below come from one sample, sequenced in a study of OX40 agonist ivuxolimab in advanced cancers. Repertoires were generated with immunoSEQ multiplex PCR, while TCRdb's copy carries only in-frame clones and drops some. The sample consists of about 99,000 clones, roughly 95% of them appearing once. The input for sequencing was CD4+ or CD8+ T cells sorted from blood, taken in a trial of the OX40 agonist ivuxolimab. All receptors derive from an adult with an advanced solid tumor such as melanoma, head and neck, liver or kidney cancer.

The gene calls are TRBV5-1 and TRBJ2-1, with 8 bases fitting TRBD2. Germline CDR1 reads SGHRS; CDR2 reads YFSETQ. J lost 3 bases, V lost 4 bases, and 9 bases had no gene match. CDR3 length: 16 residues. The CDR3 sequence is CASSTDGGAYYNEQFF. CDR3 bases: TGCGCCAGCAGCACGGACGGGGGGGCGTACTACAATGAGCAGTTCTTC.

The chain recombines TRBV28 with TRBJ1-2; 7 bases fit TRBD1. V was clipped by 6 bases and J by 4 bases; unmatched bases: 14. The CDR3 is made up of 16 amino acids. Germline lookup yields CDR1 MDHEN and CDR2 SYDVKM. The CDR3 DNA reads TGTGCCAGCAGCACCGTGGGGGCAGGGGACAGCTATGGCTACACCTTC. It specifies CASSTVGAGDSYGYTF.

The chain combines TRBV6-5 with TRBJ2-7; 10 positions match TRBD1. Germline CDR1 and CDR2: MNHEY and SVGAGI. Losses at the gene ends were 5 bases for V and 5 bases for J; bases not matched to a gene: 6. This CDR3 spans 14 amino acids. The CDR3 is CASSLGTGVDEQYF. The CDR3 nucleotides are TGTGCCAGCAGTCTAGGGACAGGGGTCGACGAGCAGTACTTC.

Comment on this clone: The junction departs from the called germline gene at one end, perhaps through a read error. This chain connects TRBV5-3 to TRBJ2-5; D gene ambiguous. The assigned J gene may be wrong: the sequence end matches TRBJ2-7 better. TRBV5-3 is an ORF, and what it does is uncertain. The CDR3 is made up of 13 amino acids. The CDR3 nucleotides are TGTGCCAGCAGCTTGGCCGCAGGCTACGAGCAGTACTTC. It codes for CASSLAAGYEQYF.

V and J are TRBV7-9 and TRBJ2-3; D call uncertain. Trimming removed 5 bases from V and 1 base from J, with 13 bases in between. Germline CDR1 reads SEHNR; CDR2 reads FQNEAQ (reference sequence). The CDR3 extends over 15 amino acids. CDR3 protein: CASSPWEDGTDTQYF. CDR3 nucleotides: TGTGCCAGCAGCCCATGGGAAGATGGCACAGATACGCAGTATTTT.

This clone was seen just once. This chain links TRBV28 with TRBJ2-7; 8 nucleotides match TRBD2. The CDR3 length is 15 residues. Germline V lookup: CDR1 MDHEN, CDR2 SYDVKM. J gave up 5 bases and V 8 bases, and 14 bases lay outside the gene matches. CDR3 region: CASQHETGRADEQYF. The CDR3 nucleotides read TGTGCCAGCCAGCATGAGACCGGGAGGGCCGACGAGCAGTACTTC.

V and J are TRBV7-9 and TRBJ2-7, with D possibly being TRBD2 (6 bases). CDR1 and CDR2 (germline): SEHNR, FQNEAQ (reference sequence). The CDR3 loop spans 14 amino acids. With 5 bases removed from V and 0 bases from J, the gap between germline ends came to 11 bases. CDR3 in DNA: TGTGCCAGCAGCCCGTGGGACTTCTCCTACGAGCAGTACTTC. Amino acids: CASSPWDFSYEQYF. Looking up the rest from reference TRBV7-9 and TRBJ2-7 gives the full variable domain: DTGVSQNPRHKITKRGQNVTFRCDPISEHNRLYWYRQTLGQGPEFLTYFQNEAQLEKSRLLSDRFSAERPKGSFSTLEIQRTEQGDSAMYLCASSPWDFSYEQYFGPGTRLTVT.

The chain links TRBV9 to TRBJ2-6; no firm D call. The V gene lost 0 bases and the J gene lost 1 base, with 20 bases spanning the gap. The CDR3 runs 20 residues. Germline assignment: CDR1 SGDLS and CDR2 YYNGEE. The CDR3 here is CASSVAPGKPGLSGANVLTF. CDR3 bases: TGTGCCAGCAGCGTAGCCCCCGGCAAGCCCGGGCTGTCTGGGGCCAACGTCCTGACTTTC.

This sequence joins TRBV28 and TRBJ2-1; TRBD1 is a possible D gene (5 bases). Trimming removed 5 bases at V and 6 bases at J, with 20 bases between. Germline CDR1 MDHEN, CDR2 SYDVKM. The CDR3 covers 16 residues. The CDR3 region is CASSPVGPDTGNEQFF. CDR3 coding DNA: TGTGCCAGCAGTCCAGTAGGACCAGACACAGGCAATGAGCAGTTCTTC. Combining the CDR3 with reference TRBV28 and TRBJ2-1 gives the whole variable domain DVKVTQSSRYLVKRTGEKVFLECVQDMDHENMFWYRQDPGLGLRLIYFSYDVKMKEKGDIPEGYSVSREKKERFSLILESASTNQTSMYLCASSPVGPDTGNEQFFGPGTRLTVL.

The gene calls are TRBV5-1 and TRBJ1-1, with 7 bases aligning to TRBD1. This CDR3 region has 13 residues. V shed 3 bases and J 3 bases; nucleotides not matched to a gene: 2. Germline CDR1 and CDR2: SGHRS and YFSETQ. The CDR3 loop reads CASSYGTDTEAFF. DNA of the CDR3: TGCGCCAGCAGCTACGGGACAGACACTGAAGCTTTCTTT.

As for this clone: This specimen includes other DNA sequences encoding the same CDR3. The J gene is TRBJ1-1, the V gene TRBV7-6, with 11 bases identical to TRBD1. J lost 0 bases, V lost 3 bases, and 6 bases had no gene match. The germline V gene encodes CDR1 SGHVS and CDR2 FNYEAQ. There are 17 residues in the CDR3. This chain's CDR3 is CASSLLGQGEVNTEAFF. The CDR3 DNA follows: TGTGCCAGCAGCTTGCTGGGACAGGGGGAGGTGAACACTGAAGCTTTCTTT. Based on the CDR3 plus reference TRBV7-6 and TRBJ1-1, the full variable domain is GAGVSQSPRYKVTKRGQDVALRCDPISGHVSLYWYRQALGQGPEFLTYFNYEAQQDKSGLPNDRFSAERPEGSISTLTIQRTEQRDSAMYRCASSLLGQGEVNTEAFFGQGTRLTVV.

The chain carries TRBV30 and TRBJ1-1; a weak D match, TRBD1 (5 bases). CDR1 is GTSNPN, CDR2 SVGIG, per germline (reference sequence). Trimming pared 0 bases from V and 6 bases from J, leaving 14 bases between. The CDR3 has 14 residues. The CDR3 sequence is CAWSVFPQGAEAFF. The CDR3 region has the DNA TGTGCCTGGAGTGTATTCCCCCAAGGGGCTGAAGCTTTCTTT.

The gene calls are TRBV7-3 and TRBJ1-6; tentative D call: TRBD1 (5 bases). Germline V gene sequence: CDR1 SGHTA, CDR2 FQGTGA. This CDR3 has 13 amino acids. The V end lost 10 bases, the J end lost 9 bases, and 16 bases lay between the germline ends. CDR3 DNA: TGTGCCACTTCGGACGGGGGGACTTCACCCCTCCACTTT. This translates into CATSDGGTSPLHF.

This clone was recorded once. The chain carries TRBV27 and TRBJ1-6; D call uncertain. This CDR3 is built from 16 residues. The V and J ends lost 2 bases and 4 bases respectively, with 12 bases between them. Germline V gene data show CDR1 as MNHEY and CDR2 as SMNVEV (reference sequence). The chain's CDR3 is CASSLAPSGYNSPLHF. The CDR3 DNA is TGTGCCAGCAGTTTAGCCCCGTCGGGGTATAATTCACCCCTCCACTTT.

This clone was picked up one time. The CDR3 DNA reads TGTGCCAGTAGTATAAACGTCCGGGACCGCGAGCAGTACTTC. It specifies CASSINVRDREQYF. The chain uses TRBV19 and TRBJ2-7; D might be TRBD1 or TRBD2, each matching 5 bases. The V and J ends lost 2 bases and 6 bases respectively, with 14 bases between them. Germline-derived CDR1 and CDR2 are LNHDA and SQIVND (reference sequence). This CDR3 has 14 amino acids.

The chain joins TRBV7-9 to TRBJ2-3, with D possibly called TRBD1 or TRBD2 (5 bases each). V dropped 4 bases and J dropped 3 bases, with 14 bases sitting between them. Germline loops: CDR1 SEHNR, CDR2 FQNEAQ (reference sequence). This CDR3 spans 15 amino acids. This CDR3 is CASSSGTLPTDTQYF. The CDR3 coding sequence is TGTGCCAGCAGCTCCGGGACCCTCCCTACAGATACGCAGTATTTT.

This rearrangement joins TRBV19 to TRBJ2-1; TRBD1 or TRBD2 may be the D gene (6 bases each). Between the trimmed V and J ends, which lost 10 bases and 4 bases, there was a span of 17 bases. Germline V gene data show CDR1 as LNHDA and CDR2 as SQIVND (reference sequence). The CDR3 has 14 amino acids. CDR3 coding DNA: TGTGCCACCGGTGTGGGGGGCGTGTACAATGAGCAGTTCTTC. The encoded protein is CATGVGGVYNEQFF.

The chain couples TRBV29-1 to TRBJ2-7; 8 bases line up with TRBD1. J was trimmed by 6 bases and V by 7 bases; bases with no gene match: 11. The CDR3 has 13 amino acids. CDR1 SQVTM and CDR2 ANQGSEA come from the germline V gene. As DNA, the CDR3 is TGCAGCGCTTCCCCGGGGGACAGGTCCGAGCAGTACTTC. It yields the protein CSASPGDRSEQYF.

This chain uses TRBV28 with TRBJ1-5; no firm D call. The length of the CDR3 is 14 residues. Germline V gene data show CDR1 as MDHEN and CDR2 as SYDVKM. Deletions cut 4 bases from V and 0 bases from J, with 7 bases between. The CDR3 nucleotides are TGTGCCAGCAGTTACGAGGTTAGCAATCAGCCCCAGCATTTT. This encodes CASSYEVSNQPQHF.

The chain recombines TRBV7-6 with TRBJ1-6; perhaps TRBD1 as D (6 bases). Between the trimmed V and J ends, which lost 6 bases and 5 bases, there was a span of 20 bases. Germline V gives CDR1 SGHVS, CDR2 FNYEAQ. This CDR3 comprises 17 residues. CDR3 bases: TGTGCCAGCAGTCTGCTGGCAGGGGAGAGTGATAATTCACCCCTCCACTTT. Translation: CASSLLAGESDNSPLHF.

V and J are TRBV4-1 and TRBJ1-4; tentative D call: TRBD1 (6 bases). Germline-derived CDR1 and CDR2 are MGHRA and YSYEKL. V dropped 1 base and J dropped 5 bases, with 14 bases sitting between them. The CDR3 loop spans 16 amino acids. CDR3 DNA: TGCGCCAGCAGCCAAGTCAGGGACACCCTGAATGAAAAACTGTTTTTT. Translation: CASSQVRDTLNEKLFF.

V and J are TRBV30 and TRBJ2-7, with 8 nucleotides matching TRBD1. V was pared by 7 bases and J by 1 base, with 15 bases of the junction left unmatched. The CDR3 contains 16 residues. Germline V CDR1 and CDR2: GTSNPN, SVGIG (reference sequence). Here the CDR3 reads CASDRVAPTRSYEQYF. The CDR3 DNA follows: TGTGCCTCGGACAGGGTCGCACCAACCCGTTCCTACGAGCAGTACTTC. The full variable domain, completed using reference TRBV30 and TRBJ2-7, is SQTIHQWPATLVQPVGSPLSLECTVEGTSNPNLYWYRQAAGRGLQLLFYSVGIGQISSEVPQNLSASRPQDRQFILSSKKLLLSDSGFYLCASDRVAPTRSYEQYFGPGTRLTVT.

A single count supports this clone. V usage is TRBV4-1 and J usage is TRBJ1-1; a weak D match, TRBD1 (6 bases). The germline gives CDR1 MGHRA, CDR2 YSYEKL. CDR3 length equals 15 residues. V gave up 0 bases and J gave up 12 bases, with 20 bases separating them. DNA for the CDR3: TGCGCCAGCAGCCAAGAGTTAAGGGCAGGGGTGTCCCCTTTCTTT. The encoded protein is CASSQELRAGVSPFF.

The V and J genes are TRBV4-1 and TRBJ1-2, with D perhaps matching TRBD1 (6 bases). The CDR3 is made up of 16 amino acids. V shed 4 bases and J shed 8 bases, with 23 bases lying between them. CDR1 and CDR2 from the germline V gene are MGHRA and YSYEKL. The CDR3: CASSLPTGQSSGGYTF. CDR3 coding DNA: TGCGCCAGCAGCCTCCCTACGGGACAATCATCGGGAGGCTACACCTTC.

V and J are TRBV10-3 and TRBJ2-2; D might be TRBD1 or TRBD2, each matching 5 bases. This CDR3 has 13 residues. Germline CDR1 ENHRY, CDR2 SYGVKD. Trimming cost V 6 bases and J 9 bases, with 14 bases left between them. The CDR3 loop is CAISEGSGRELFF. As DNA, the CDR3 is TGTGCCATCAGCGAGGGGTCCGGGAGGGAGCTGTTTTTT.

This rearrangement joins TRBV7-8 to TRBJ1-1; D is ambiguous. The germline V and J ends were trimmed by 2 bases and 5 bases, with 15 bases remaining between them. Germline loops: CDR1 SGHVS, CDR2 FQNEAQ. The length of the CDR3 is 15 residues. In nucleotides, the CDR3 is TGTGCCAGCAGCTTAACCGCTCTTCTAGGGACTGAAGCTTTCTTT. Residues: CASSLTALLGTEAFF.

In its sample, this clone was seen once. This chain uses TRBV29-1 with TRBJ2-2; D unclear. The germline V and J ends were trimmed by 2 bases and 8 bases, with 6 bases remaining between them. This CDR3 is built from 11 residues. CDR1 and CDR2 (germline): SQVTM, ANQGSEA. This CDR3 reads CSVETGGELFF. The CDR3 DNA reads as TGCAGCGTTGAAACCGGGGGGGAGCTGTTTTTT.

This clone has only one observation. The genes are TRBV7-8 and TRBJ2-7; D call uncertain. Trimming took off 8 bases at V and 0 bases at J, with 11 bases between the two ends. This CDR3 has 13 amino acids. The germline CDR1 and CDR2 sequences are SGHVS and FQNEAQ. CDR3 coding DNA: TGTGCCAGCCGAAGCAGCGACTCCTACGAGCAGTACTTC. Residues: CASRSSDSYEQYF.

The chain combines TRBV4-3 with TRBJ2-4; tentative D call: TRBD1 (6 bases). Germline V CDR1 and CDR2: LGHNA, YSLEER. The length of the CDR3 is 15 residues. V was shortened by 0 bases and J by 3 bases, with 9 bases between the two germline ends. CDR3 coding DNA: TGCGCCAGCAGCCAAGATGGGACACTCAAAAACATTCAGTACTTC. Protein: CASSQDGTLKNIQYF.

The chain employs TRBV30 and TRBJ1-5; the D gene is possibly TRBD1 (6 bases). In germline, CDR1 is GTSNPN, CDR2 SVGIG (reference sequence). This CDR3 comprises 15 residues. V lost 0 bases and J lost 7, with 16 bases in between. The CDR3 sequence: CAWSVDGGLGQPQHF. The CDR3, as DNA: TGTGCCTGGAGTGTAGATGGGGGCTTAGGGCAGCCCCAGCATTTT.

This clone showed up just once. The chain carries TRBV9 and TRBJ2-2; 8 nucleotides agree with TRBD2. Germline values: CDR1 SGDLS, CDR2 YYNGEE. Trimming removed 3 bases from V and 0 bases from J; junction bases left unmatched: 7. CDR3 size: 17 residues. CDR3 in amino acids: CASSDPRLATNTGELFF. CDR3 coding DNA: TGTGCCAGCAGCGACCCCAGACTAGCGACGAACACCGGGGAGCTGTTTTTT.

This clone came up once. V and J are TRBV27 and TRBJ2-1; D is perhaps TRBD2 (6 bases). Germline assignment: CDR1 MNHEY and CDR2 SMNVEV (reference sequence). The V end lost 4 bases, the J end lost 1 base, and 8 bases lay between the germline ends. The CDR3 loop spans 14 amino acids. The CDR3 sequence: CASSWDLSYNEQFF. CDR3 DNA sequence: TGTGCCAGCAGTTGGGACTTGTCCTACAATGAGCAGTTCTTC.